This T cell receptor (beta chain) was profiled in a study of T-cell reconstitution after alpha-beta-depleted transplantation in children. The CDR3 runs 14 residues. V lost 0 bases and J lost 3, with 9 bases in between. Many counts were recorded for this clonotype. Using unique molecular identifiers, the investigators prepared the TCRbeta library. One entry per CDR3 protein, called by TCRdb with MiXCR from the PCR reads. The repertoire holds fewer than 120,000 distinct CDR3 sequences, with around a tenth as singletons. The sequences come from PBMCs from the stem cell graft donor, collected from the stem cell graft. V gene TRBV12-3 or TRBV12-4 combines with J gene TRBJ2-7, with D perhaps TRBD1 or TRBD2 (5 bases each). The sequence was collected from a human donor who donated a stem cell graft to a child with acute lymphoblastic leukemia. The CDR3 reads CASSLAGEDYEQYF. The CDR3 nucleotides read TGTGCCAGCAGTTTAGCGGGGGAAGACTACGAGCAGTACTTC.